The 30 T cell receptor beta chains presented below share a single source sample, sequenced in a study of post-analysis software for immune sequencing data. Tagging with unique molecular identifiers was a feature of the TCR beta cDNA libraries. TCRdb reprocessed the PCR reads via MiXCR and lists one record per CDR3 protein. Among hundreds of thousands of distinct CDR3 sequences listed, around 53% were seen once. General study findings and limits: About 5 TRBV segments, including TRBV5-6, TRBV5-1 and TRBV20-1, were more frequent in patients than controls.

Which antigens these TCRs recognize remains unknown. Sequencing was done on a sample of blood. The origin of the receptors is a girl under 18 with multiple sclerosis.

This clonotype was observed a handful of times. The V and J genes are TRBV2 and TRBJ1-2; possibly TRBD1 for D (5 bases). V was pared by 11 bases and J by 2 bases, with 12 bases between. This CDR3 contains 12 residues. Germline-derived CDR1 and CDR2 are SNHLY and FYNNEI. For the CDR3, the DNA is TGTGCCGTAGCCCGGGACAACTATGGCTACACCTTC. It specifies CAVARDNYGYTF. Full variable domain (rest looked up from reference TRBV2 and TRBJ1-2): EPEVTQTPSHQVTQMGQEVILRCVPISNHLYFYWYRQILGQKVEFLVSFYNNEISEKSEIFDDQFSVERPDGSNFTLKIRSTKLEDSAMYFCAVARDNYGYTFGSGTRLTVV.

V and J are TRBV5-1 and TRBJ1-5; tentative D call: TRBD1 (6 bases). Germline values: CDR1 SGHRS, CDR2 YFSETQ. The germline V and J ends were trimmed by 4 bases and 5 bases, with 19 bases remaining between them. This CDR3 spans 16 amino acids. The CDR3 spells CASSPTRGAGYQPQHF. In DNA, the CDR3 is TGCGCCAGCAGCCCCACCAGGGGCGCTGGTTATCAGCCCCAGCATTTT.

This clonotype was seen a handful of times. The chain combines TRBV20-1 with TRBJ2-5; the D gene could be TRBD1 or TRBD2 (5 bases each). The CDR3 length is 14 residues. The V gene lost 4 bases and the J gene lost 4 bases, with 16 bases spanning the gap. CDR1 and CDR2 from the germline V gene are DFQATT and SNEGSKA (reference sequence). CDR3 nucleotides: TGCAGTGCTAAGGACCCCCGAGGGGTAGAGACCCAGTACTTC. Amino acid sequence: CSAKDPRGVETQYF.

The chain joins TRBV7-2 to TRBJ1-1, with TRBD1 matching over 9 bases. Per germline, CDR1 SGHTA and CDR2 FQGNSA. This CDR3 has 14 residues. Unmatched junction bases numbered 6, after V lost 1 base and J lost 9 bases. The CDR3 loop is CASSLGTGQGKAFF. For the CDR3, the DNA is TGTGCCAGCAGCTTAGGTACGGGACAGGGAAAAGCTTTCTTT.

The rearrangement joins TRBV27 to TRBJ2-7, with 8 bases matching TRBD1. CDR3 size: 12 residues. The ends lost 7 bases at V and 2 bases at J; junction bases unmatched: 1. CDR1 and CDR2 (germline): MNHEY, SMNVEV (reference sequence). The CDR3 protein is CASMTGAYEQYF. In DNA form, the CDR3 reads TGTGCCAGCATGACAGGGGCCTACGAGCAGTACTTC.

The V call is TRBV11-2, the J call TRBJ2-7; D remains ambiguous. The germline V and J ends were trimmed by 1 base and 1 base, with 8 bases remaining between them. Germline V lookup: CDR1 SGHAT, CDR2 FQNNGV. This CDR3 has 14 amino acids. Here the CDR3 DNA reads TGTGCCAGCAGCTTAGGTCCGGTTTCCTACGAGCAGTACTTC. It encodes CASSLGPVSYEQYF.

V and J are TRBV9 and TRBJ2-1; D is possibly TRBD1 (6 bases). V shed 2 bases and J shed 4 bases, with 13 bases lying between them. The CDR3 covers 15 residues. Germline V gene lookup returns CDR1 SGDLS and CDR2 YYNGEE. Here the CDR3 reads CASSVTGLAYNEQFF. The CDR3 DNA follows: TGTGCCAGCAGCGTCACAGGGCTCGCATACAATGAGCAGTTCTTC.

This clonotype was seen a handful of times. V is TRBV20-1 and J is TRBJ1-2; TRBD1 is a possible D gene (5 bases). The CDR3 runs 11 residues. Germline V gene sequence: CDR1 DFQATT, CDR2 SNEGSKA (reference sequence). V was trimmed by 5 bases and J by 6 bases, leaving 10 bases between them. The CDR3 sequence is CSAPGYNGYTF. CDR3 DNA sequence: TGCAGTGCTCCAGGGTATAATGGCTACACCTTC.

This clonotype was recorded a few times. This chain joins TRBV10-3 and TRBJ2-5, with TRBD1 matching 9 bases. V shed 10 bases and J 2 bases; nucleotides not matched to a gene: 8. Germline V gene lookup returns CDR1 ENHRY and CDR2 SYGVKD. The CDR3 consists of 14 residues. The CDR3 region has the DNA TGTGCCACCAGGGGACAGGGTCAGCAAGAGACCCAGTACTTC. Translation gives CATRGQGQQETQYF.

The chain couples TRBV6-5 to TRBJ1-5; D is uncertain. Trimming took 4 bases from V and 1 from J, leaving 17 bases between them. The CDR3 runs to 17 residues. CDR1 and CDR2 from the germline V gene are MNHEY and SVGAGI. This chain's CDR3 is CASSSGSQSWSNQPQHF. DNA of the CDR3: TGTGCCAGCAGTTCCGGGTCCCAATCGTGGAGCAATCAGCCCCAGCATTTT.

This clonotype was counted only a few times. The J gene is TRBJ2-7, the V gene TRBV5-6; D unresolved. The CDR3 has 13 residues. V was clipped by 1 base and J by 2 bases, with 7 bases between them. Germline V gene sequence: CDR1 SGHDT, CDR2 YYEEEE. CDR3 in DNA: TGTGCCAGCAGCTTGAACATGGCCTACGAGCAGTACTTC. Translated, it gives CASSLNMAYEQYF.

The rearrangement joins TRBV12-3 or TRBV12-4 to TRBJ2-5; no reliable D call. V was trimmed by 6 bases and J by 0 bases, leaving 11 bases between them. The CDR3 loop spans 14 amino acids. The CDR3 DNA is TGTGCCAGCAGCTACGGAGTTCACCAAGAGACCCAGTACTTC. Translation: CASSYGVHQETQYF.

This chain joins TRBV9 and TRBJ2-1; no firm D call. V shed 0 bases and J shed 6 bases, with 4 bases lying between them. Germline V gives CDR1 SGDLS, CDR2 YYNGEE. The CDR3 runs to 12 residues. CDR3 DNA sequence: TGTGCCAGCAGCGTAGTTTCCAATGAGCAGTTCTTC. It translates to CASSVVSNEQFF.

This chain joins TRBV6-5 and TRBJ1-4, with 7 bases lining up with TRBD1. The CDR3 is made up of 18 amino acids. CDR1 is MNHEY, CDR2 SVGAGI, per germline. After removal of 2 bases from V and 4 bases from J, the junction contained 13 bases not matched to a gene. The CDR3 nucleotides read TGTGCCAGCAGTTACCGTAGGAGGGGGCGCGGGTTTAATGAAAAACTGTTTTTT. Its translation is CASSYRRRGRGFNEKLFF.

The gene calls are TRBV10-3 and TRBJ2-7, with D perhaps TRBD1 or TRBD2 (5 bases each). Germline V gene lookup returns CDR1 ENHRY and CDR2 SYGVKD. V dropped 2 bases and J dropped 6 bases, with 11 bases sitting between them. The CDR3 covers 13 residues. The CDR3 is CAISEGGACEQYF. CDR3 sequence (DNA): TGTGCCATCAGTGAGGGGGGAGCCTGCGAGCAGTACTTC.

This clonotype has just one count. Written as DNA, the CDR3 is TGTGCCAGCAGCCTGAATGGGGTAGGCACTGAAGCTTTCTTT. Translating it yields CASSLNGVGTEAFF. The chain is built from TRBV25-1 and TRBJ1-1; D gene ambiguous. CDR1 and CDR2 (germline): MGHDK, SYGVNS. CDR3 length equals 14 residues. V was trimmed by 6 bases and J by 4 bases, leaving 15 bases between them. Full variable domain (missing parts from reference TRBV25-1 and TRBJ1-1): EADIYQTPRYLVIGTGKKITLECSQTMGHDKMYWYQQDPGMELHLIHYSYGVNSTEKGDLSSESTVSRIRTEHFPLTLESARPSHTSQYLCASSLNGVGTEAFFGQGTRLTVV.

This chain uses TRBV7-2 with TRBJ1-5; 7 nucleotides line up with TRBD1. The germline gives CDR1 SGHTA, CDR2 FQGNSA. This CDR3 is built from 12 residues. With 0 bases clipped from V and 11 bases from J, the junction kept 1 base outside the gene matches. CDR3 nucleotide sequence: TGTGCCAGCAGCTTAGCAGGGACAGCCCAGCATTTT. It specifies CASSLAGTAQHF. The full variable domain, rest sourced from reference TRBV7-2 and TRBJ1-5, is GAGVSQSPSNKVTEKGKDVELRCDPISGHTALYWYRQSLGQGLEFLIYFQGNSAPDKSGLPSDRFSAERTGGSVSTLTIQRTQQEDSAVYLCASSLAGTAQHFGDGTRLSIL.

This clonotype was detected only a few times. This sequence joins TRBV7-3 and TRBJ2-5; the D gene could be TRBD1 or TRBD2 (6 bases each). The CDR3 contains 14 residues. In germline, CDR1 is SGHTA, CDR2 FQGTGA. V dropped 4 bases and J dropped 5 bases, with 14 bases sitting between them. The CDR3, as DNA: TGTGCCAGCAGCTGGAGAGGGGGGCAGGAGACCCAGTACTTC. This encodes CASSWRGGQETQYF.

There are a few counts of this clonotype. CDR3 DNA: TGCGCCACTAAAAGGGCTAGCGGCCTCCAAGAGACCCAGTACTTC. As protein: CATKRASGLQETQYF. J is TRBJ2-5 and V is TRBV5-1; the match to TRBD2 covers 7 bases. V lost 9 bases and J lost 1; bases outside the gene matches: 12. The CDR3 consists of 15 residues. The germline V gene has CDR1 SGHRS and CDR2 YFSETQ.

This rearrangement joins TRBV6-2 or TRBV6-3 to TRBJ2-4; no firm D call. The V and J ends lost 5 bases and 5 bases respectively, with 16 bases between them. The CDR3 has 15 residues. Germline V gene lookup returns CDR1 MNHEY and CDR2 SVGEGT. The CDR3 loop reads CASSQRVAPQNIQYF. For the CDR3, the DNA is TGTGCCAGCAGTCAACGGGTCGCTCCGCAAAACATTCAGTACTTC.

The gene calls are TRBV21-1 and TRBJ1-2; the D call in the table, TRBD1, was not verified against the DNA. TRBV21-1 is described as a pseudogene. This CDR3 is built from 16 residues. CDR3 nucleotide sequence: TGTGCCAGCAGCAAAGAAGGGGGCATTCTTATCTATGGCTACACCTTC. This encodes CASSKEGGILIYGYTF.

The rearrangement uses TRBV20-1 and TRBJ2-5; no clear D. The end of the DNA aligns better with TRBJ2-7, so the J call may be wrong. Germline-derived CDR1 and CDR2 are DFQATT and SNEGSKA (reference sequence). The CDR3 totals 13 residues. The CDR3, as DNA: TGCAGTGCTAGCCCTTTAAGGTACTACGAGCAGTACTTC. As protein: CSASPLRYYEQYF.

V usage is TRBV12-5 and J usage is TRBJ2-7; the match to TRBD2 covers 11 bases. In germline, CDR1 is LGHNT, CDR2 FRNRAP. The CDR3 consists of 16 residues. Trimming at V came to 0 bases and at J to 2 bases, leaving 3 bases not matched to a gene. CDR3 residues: CASGLVLAGVPYEQYF. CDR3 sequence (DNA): TGTGCTAGTGGTTTGGTACTAGCGGGAGTCCCCTACGAGCAGTACTTC. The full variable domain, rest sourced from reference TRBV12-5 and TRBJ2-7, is DARVTQTPRHKVTEMGQEVTMRCQPILGHNTVFWYRQTMMQGLELLAYFRNRAPLDDSGMPKDRFSAEMPDATLATLKIQPSEPRDSAVYFCASGLVLAGVPYEQYFGPGTRLTVT.

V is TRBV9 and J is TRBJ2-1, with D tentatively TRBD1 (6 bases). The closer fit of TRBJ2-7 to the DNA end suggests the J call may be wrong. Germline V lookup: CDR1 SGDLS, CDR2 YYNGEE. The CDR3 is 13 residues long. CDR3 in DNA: TGTGCCAGCAGCGTAGTGGTAGGGGGCGAGCAGTACTTC. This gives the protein CASSVVVGGEQYF.

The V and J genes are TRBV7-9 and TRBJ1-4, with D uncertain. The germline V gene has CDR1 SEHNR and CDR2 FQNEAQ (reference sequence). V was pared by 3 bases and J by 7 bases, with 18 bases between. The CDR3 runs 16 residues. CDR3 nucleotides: TGTGCCAGCAGCTTGGTCTCGGCGACGGGTGGTGAAAAACTGTTTTTT. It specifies CASSLVSATGGEKLFF.

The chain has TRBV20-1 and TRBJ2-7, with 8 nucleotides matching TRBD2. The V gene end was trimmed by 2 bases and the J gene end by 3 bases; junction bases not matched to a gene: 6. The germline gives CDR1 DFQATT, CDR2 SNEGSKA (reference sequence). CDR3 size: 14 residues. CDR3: CSARPGGPIYEQYF. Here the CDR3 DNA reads TGCAGTGCTAGACCGGGAGGGCCTATCTACGAGCAGTACTTC.

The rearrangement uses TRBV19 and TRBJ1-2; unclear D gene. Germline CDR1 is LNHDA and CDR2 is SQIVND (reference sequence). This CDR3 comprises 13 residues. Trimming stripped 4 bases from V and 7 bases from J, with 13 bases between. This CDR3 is CASSTSGRAGYTF. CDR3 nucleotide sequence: TGTGCCAGTAGTACTTCCGGGAGGGCTGGCTACACCTTC.

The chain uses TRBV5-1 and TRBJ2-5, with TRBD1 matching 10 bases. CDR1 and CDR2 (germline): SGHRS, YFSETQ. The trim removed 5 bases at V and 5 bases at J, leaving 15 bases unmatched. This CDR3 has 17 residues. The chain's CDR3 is CASSRRQGAALLETQYF. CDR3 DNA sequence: TGCGCCAGCAGTCGACGACAGGGGGCCGCCTTGTTGGAGACCCAGTACTTC.

The CDR3 reads CASSASGFSTDTQYF. The CDR3 nucleotides read TGTGCCAGCAGCGCTAGCGGGTTTAGCACAGATACGCAGTATTTT. The chain employs TRBV7-2 and TRBJ2-3; 8 nucleotides align to TRBD2. With 5 bases clipped from V and 0 bases from J, the junction kept 4 bases outside the gene matches. Germline V gene sequence: CDR1 SGHTA, CDR2 FQGNSA. CDR3 length equals 15 residues.

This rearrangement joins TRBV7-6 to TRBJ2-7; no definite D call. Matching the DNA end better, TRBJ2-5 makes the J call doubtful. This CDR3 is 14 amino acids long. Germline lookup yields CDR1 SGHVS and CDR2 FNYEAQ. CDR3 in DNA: TGTGCCAGCAGCTCCCTTGGCAGACAAGAGACCCAGTACTTC. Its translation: CASSSLGRQETQYF.